The 29 T cell receptor beta chains in this list originate from one sample, sequenced in a study of blood T cell repertoires in COVID-19. Generated by immunoSEQ multiplex PCR, the TCRdb table keeps only in-frame clones and is missing some. The sample has 200,000 to 250,000 clones, about 90% seen once. Sequenced: PBMCs or T cells enriched from blood (not recorded which). The receptors stem from a man aged 25-45 years who had recovered from COVID-19.

This clone was detected only once. The chain combines TRBV27 with TRBJ2-1; 8 nucleotides align to TRBD2. This CDR3 contains 16 residues. Losses at the gene ends were 6 bases for V and 3 bases for J; bases not matched to a gene: 10. The V gene's germline CDR1 is MNHEY and CDR2 SMNVEV (reference sequence). CDR3 sequence reads: CASSPAGARFYNEQFF. The CDR3 DNA follows: TGTGCCAGCAGCCCAGCGGGAGCCCGTTTCTACAATGAGCAGTTCTTC.

The chain has TRBV7-9 and TRBJ2-7; tentative D call: TRBD2 (6 bases). This CDR3 comprises 14 residues. Germline CDR1 is SEHNR and CDR2 is FQNEAQ (reference sequence). V shed 10 bases and J shed 3 bases, with 19 bases lying between them. CDR3 region: CATDMRDGNYEQYF. CDR3 DNA sequence: TGTGCCACGGACATGCGGGACGGGAACTACGAGCAGTACTTC.

The DNA of the CDR3 is TGTGCCAGCAGTTACTCCCCAGGGGAGAGTAATGAGCAGTTCTTC. It translates to CASSYSPGESNEQFF. This chain links TRBV6-5 with TRBJ2-1; perhaps TRBD1 as D (6 bases). This CDR3 contains 15 residues. Trimming pared 0 bases from V and 7 bases from J, leaving 13 bases between. Germline CDR1 MNHEY, CDR2 SVGAGI.

J is TRBJ2-3 and V is TRBV4-2; D possibly corresponds to TRBD1 (6 bases). This CDR3 has 16 residues. Germline lookup yields CDR1 LGHNA and CDR2 YNFKEQ. The V gene lost 4 bases and the J gene lost 0 bases, with 14 bases spanning the gap. This chain's CDR3 is CASSREGETSTDTQYF. Here the CDR3 DNA reads TGTGCCAGCAGCCGCGAGGGGGAGACTAGCACAGATACGCAGTATTTT.

V and J are TRBV19 and TRBJ1-6, with D unclear. The ends were cut back, 3 bases at V and 10 bases at J, with 10 bases in the middle. The length of the CDR3 is 13 residues. The germline V gene has CDR1 LNHDA and CDR2 SQIVND (reference sequence). This CDR3 is CASSMAGASPLHF. CDR3 nucleotides: TGTGCCAGTAGTATGGCAGGTGCATCACCCCTCCACTTT.

V and J are TRBV6-1 and TRBJ1-2; TRBD1 matches at 8 bases. CDR1 and CDR2 (germline): MNHNS, SASEGT. V gave up 0 bases and J gave up 2 bases; unmatched junction bases: 2. There are 15 residues in the CDR3. CDR3 region: CASSEARTGNYGYTF. In DNA, the CDR3 is TGTGCCAGCAGTGAAGCCCGGACAGGGAACTATGGCTACACCTTC.

The chain is built from TRBV7-2 and TRBJ2-7, with D possibly being TRBD1 (5 bases). The ends were cut back, 5 bases at V and 3 bases at J, with 20 bases in the middle. Germline CDR1 and CDR2: SGHTA and FQGNSA. This CDR3 is built from 16 residues. CDR3 bases: TGTGCCAGCAGCGTTGCAGGGTTAGTAAAAGACTACGAGCAGTACTTC. It encodes CASSVAGLVKDYEQYF.

In its sample, this clone was seen once. This chain joins TRBV24-1 and TRBJ1-1; D is possibly TRBD1 (5 bases). CDR1 is KGHDR and CDR2 is SFDVKD in the germline V gene. Trimming removed 5 bases from V and 5 bases from J, with 14 bases in between. This CDR3 region has 14 residues. The CDR3 here is CATSVGGRGTEAFF. The DNA for the CDR3 is TGTGCCACCAGTGTGGGGGGTAGGGGAACTGAAGCTTTCTTT.

V usage is TRBV5-1 and J usage is TRBJ2-3; D gene unclear. The CDR3 is 14 amino acids. The germline CDR1 and CDR2 sequences are SGHRS and YFSETQ. Trimming left V 5 bases short and J 7 bases short, with 17 bases between. CDR3 bases: TGCGCCAGCAGGTCGACCACCCAGGCAAATACGCAGTATTTT. It yields the protein CASRSTTQANTQYF.

This clone was observed once. The rearrangement uses TRBV30 and TRBJ2-1, with TRBD2 matching over 7 bases. The CDR3 is made up of 13 amino acids. V dropped 2 bases and J dropped 15; count of bases not matched to a gene: 13. Per germline, CDR1 GTSNPN and CDR2 SVGIG (reference sequence). The CDR3: CAWSYGGVEKPFF. The CDR3, as DNA: TGTGCCTGGAGTTATGGGGGGGTGGAAAAGCCGTTCTTC.

The genes are TRBV23-1 and TRBJ2-1; 7 positions match TRBD2. TRBV23-1 has ORF status, its function being uncertain. V trimming: 0 bases; J trimming: 0 bases; junction bases outside the gene matches: 5. The CDR3 is 17 amino acids. CDR3: CASSQSTSSSSYNEQFF. The CDR3 DNA follows: TGCGCCAGCAGTCAATCGACTAGCTCCAGCTCCTACAATGAGCAGTTCTTC.

This rearrangement joins TRBV4-3 to TRBJ2-1, with 11 bases identical to TRBD2. Germline CDR1 is LGHNA and CDR2 is YSLEER. This CDR3 spans 18 amino acids. V shed 2 bases, J shed 5 bases, and the junction held 11 bases outside the gene matches. This CDR3 is CASSQQLRLAGRNNEQFF. DNA for the CDR3: TGCGCCAGCAGCCAACAACTACGACTAGCGGGGCGAAACAATGAGCAGTTCTTC.

The V gene is TRBV5-4, the J gene TRBJ2-2, with D possibly being TRBD1 (6 bases). This CDR3 region has 16 residues. Germline V gene lookup returns CDR1 SGHNT and CDR2 YYREEE (reference sequence). Trimming removed 3 bases at V and 4 bases at J, with 16 bases between. Written as DNA, the CDR3 is TGTGCCAGCAGCTCCCCAAGGGGGAGTTTCACCGGGGAGCTGTTTTTT. The encoded protein is CASSSPRGSFTGELFF.

In its sample, this clone was seen once. The chain is built from TRBV5-6 and TRBJ1-1, with unresolved D. CDR1 is SGHDT and CDR2 is YYEEEE in the germline V gene. Trimming took off 3 bases at V and 8 bases at J, with 14 bases between the two ends. The CDR3 loop spans 13 amino acids. The CDR3 DNA is TGTGCCAGCAGCTGGGTGGAGGTAAAGGAAGCTTTCTTT. Translating it yields CASSWVEVKEAFF.

Worth noting for this clone: Other DNA sequences in the sample encode the same CDR3. V gene TRBV13 combines with J gene TRBJ2-7; maybe TRBD2 (7 bases). In germline, CDR1 is PRHDT, CDR2 FYEKMQ (reference sequence). V was shortened by 6 bases and J by 9 bases, with 18 bases between the two germline ends. The CDR3 is 13 amino acids. The CDR3 region has the DNA TGTGCCAGCAGATTGGGAAGGGGGGAGGGGCAGTACTTC. Its protein product is CASRLGRGEGQYF.

The J gene is TRBJ1-1, the V gene TRBV29-1, with TRBD1 identical over 7 bases. Germline-derived CDR1 and CDR2 are SQVTM and ANQGSEA. J gave up 6 bases and V 8 bases, and 6 bases lay outside the gene matches. This CDR3 spans 11 amino acids. This CDR3 reads CSHQGGPEAFF. DNA for the CDR3: TGCAGCCACCAGGGGGGCCCTGAAGCTTTCTTT.

This chain connects TRBV7-3 to TRBJ2-3; 10 bases agree with TRBD2. The CDR3 has 18 residues. Per the germline V gene, CDR1 is SGHTA and CDR2 is FQGTGA. V shed 6 bases and J 0 bases; nucleotides not matched to a gene: 12. DNA of the CDR3: TGTGCCAGCAGACAGAGCGGGGGGGCCATTTCTAGCACAGATACGCAGTATTTT. It encodes CASRQSGGAISSTDTQYF.

The chain is built from TRBV5-1 and TRBJ2-5; D unresolved. The CDR3 sequence is 12 residues long. With 1 base removed from V and 2 bases from J, the gap between germline ends came to 3 bases. Looked up from germline, CDR1 is SGHRS and CDR2 is YFSETQ. The CDR3 DNA reads as TGCGCCAGCAGCTTGCAGCAAGAGACCCAGTACTTC. This codes for CASSLQQETQYF. Together with reference TRBV5-1 and TRBJ2-5, the CDR3 gives the full variable domain: KAGVTQTPRYLIKTRGQQVTLSCSPISGHRSVSWYQQTPGQGLQFLFEYFSETQRNKGNFPGRFSGRQFSNSRSEMNVSTLELGDSALYLCASSLQQETQYFGPGTRLLVL.

V gene TRBV25-1 combines with J gene TRBJ1-1; possible D gene TRBD1, 6 bases. Between the trimmed V and J ends, which lost 5 bases and 8 bases, there was a span of 15 bases. In germline, CDR1 is MGHDK, CDR2 SYGVNS. The CDR3 sequence is 13 residues long. CDR3 DNA sequence: TGTGCCAGCAGTCGCTCGACAGGAGCAGAAGCTTTCTTT. This translates into CASSRSTGAEAFF.

The genes are TRBV18 and TRBJ1-1; D is unresolved. Germline CDR1 reads KGHSH; CDR2 reads LQKENI. This CDR3 has 14 residues. Between the trimmed V and J ends, which lost 2 bases and 1 base, there was a span of 8 bases. The CDR3 protein is CASSPARKNTEAFF. In DNA, the CDR3 is TGTGCCAGCTCACCAGCCAGAAAGAACACTGAAGCTTTCTTT. Looking up the rest from reference TRBV18 and TRBJ1-1 gives the full variable domain: NAGVMQNPRHLVRRRGQEARLRCSPMKGHSHVYWYRQLPEEGLKFMVYLQKENIIDESGMPKERFSAEFPKEGPSILRIQQVVRGDSAAYFCASSPARKNTEAFFGQGTRLTVV.

This clone was seen more than once but under ten times. The chain is built from TRBV4-3 and TRBJ1-2; TRBD1 might be the D (6 bases). V lost 1 base to trimming and J lost 1 base, with 10 bases between them. Germline loops: CDR1 LGHNA, CDR2 YSLEER. This CDR3 region has 15 residues. CDR3 bases: TGCGCCAGCAGCCAAGTCGAGGGGGTTAACTATGGCTACACCTTC. Translation: CASSQVEGVNYGYTF.

The chain's CDR3 is CASSESGQGLNEQYF. CDR3 nucleotides: TGCGCCAGCAGTGAGTCGGGACAGGGGCTTAACGAGCAGTACTTC. The chain links TRBV10-1 to TRBJ2-7, with 10 bases lining up with TRBD1. Germline V lookup: CDR1 WNHNN, CDR2 SYGVQD (reference sequence). This CDR3 has 15 residues. The junction had 4 bases not matched to a gene; V was cut back by 0 bases and J by 5 bases.

The V and J genes are TRBV5-1 and TRBJ2-7; 7 bases fit TRBD1. Germline CDR1 is SGHRS and CDR2 is YFSETQ. V was clipped by 3 bases and J by 2 bases; unmatched bases: 8. The CDR3 is 15 residues long. The CDR3 DNA reads as TGCGCCAGCAGCTATCGGGGACAGAGGCCCTACGAGCAGTACTTC. Amino acid sequence: CASSYRGQRPYEQYF.

The J gene is TRBJ2-3, the V gene TRBV6-5; D remains ambiguous. Germline V gene lookup returns CDR1 MNHEY and CDR2 SVGAGI. This CDR3 spans 13 amino acids. V was shortened by 8 bases and J by 0 bases, with 9 bases between the two germline ends. The CDR3 DNA reads TGTGCCAGCCTCCCGTCTAGCACAGATACGCAGTATTTT. Translated: CASLPSSTDTQYF.

The chain couples TRBV6-5 to TRBJ1-4; perhaps TRBD1 as D (5 bases). Germline V gives CDR1 MNHEY, CDR2 SVGAGI. This CDR3 is built from 14 residues. The V end was cut by 4 bases, the J end by 5 bases, with 11 bases between. For the CDR3, the DNA is TGTGCCAGCAGTTTGGGGGGAATCAATGAAAAACTGTTTTTT. It specifies CASSLGGINEKLFF.

The rearrangement uses TRBV7-2 and TRBJ2-5; 14 bases are shared with TRBD2. Germline CDR1 SGHTA, CDR2 FQGNSA. There are 17 residues in the CDR3. J lost 2 bases, V lost 4 bases, and 6 bases had no gene match. The CDR3 DNA follows: TGTGCCAGCAGCTCAAACGGACTAGCGGGGGGTCAAGAGACCCAGTACTTC. Encoded protein: CASSSNGLAGGQETQYF.

This chain uses TRBV3-1 (or the pseudogene TRBV3-2) with TRBJ2-1; the match to TRBD2 covers 13 bases. The CDR3 length is 18 residues. The junction had 5 bases not matched to a gene; V was cut back by 1 base and J by 2 bases. Germline CDR1 is LGHDT and CDR2 is YNNKEL (reference sequence). The CDR3 loop is CASSQATSGGITYNEQFF. The CDR3 DNA is TGTGCCAGCAGCCAAGCGACTAGCGGGGGGATAACCTACAATGAGCAGTTCTTC.

The chain couples TRBV19 to TRBJ2-7; 7 positions match TRBD1. The ends lost 2 bases at V and 10 bases at J; junction bases unmatched: 5. CDR3 length: 12 residues. Germline CDR1 and CDR2: LNHDA and SQIVND (reference sequence). This chain's CDR3 is CASSINTGDQYF. The CDR3 DNA follows: TGTGCCAGTAGTATAAACACAGGGGACCAGTACTTC. The full variable domain, rest sourced from reference TRBV19 and TRBJ2-7, is DGGITQSPKYLFRKEGQNVTLSCEQNLNHDAMYWYRQDPGQGLRLIYYSQIVNDFQKGDIAEGYSVSREKKESFPLTVTSAQKNPTAFYLCASSINTGDQYFGPGTRLTVT.

The chain uses TRBV14 and TRBJ2-7, with TRBD2 matching over 13 bases. Germline-derived CDR1 and CDR2 are SGHDN and FVKESK. V lost 5 bases, J lost 6 bases, and 1 base stayed unmatched. CDR3 length equals 13 residues. The CDR3 is CASSRLAGGEQYF. The CDR3 DNA follows: TGTGCCAGCAGCAGACTAGCGGGAGGCGAGCAGTACTTC.